The 4 T cell receptor beta chains in this list originate from one sample, sequenced in a study of CD8 T cells in ankylosing spondylitis. TCRdb used MiXCR to reprocess the 5' RACE reads, holding one entry per CDR3 protein. The sample yields about 190,000 distinct CDR3 sequences, roughly 13% seen once. Sequencing was carried out using blood, either unsorted or a sorted T cell fraction (not recorded which). The receptors come from a female donor with ankylosing spondylitis or in good health (not recorded which).

In this sample, this clonotype turned up many times. The J gene is TRBJ2-7, the V gene TRBV28, with D hard to call. The V and J ends lost 3 bases and 3 bases respectively, with 3 bases between them. The germline gives CDR1 MDHEN, CDR2 SYDVKM. The CDR3 loop spans 11 amino acids. The CDR3 sequence: CASSFVYEQYF. The CDR3 bases are TGTGCCAGCAGTTTCGTCTACGAGCAGTACTTC.

This clonotype was observed many times. The chain combines TRBV29-1 with TRBJ1-2, with D tentatively TRBD1 (5 bases). The length of the CDR3 is 12 residues. V lost 8 bases to trimming and J lost 8 bases, with 18 bases between them. Germline V gene data show CDR1 as SQVTM and CDR2 as ANQGSEA. CDR3 sequence reads: CSTRDGHEGYTF. The CDR3 nucleotides read TGCAGCACCCGGGACGGCCATGAGGGCTACACCTTC.

V usage is TRBV29-1 and J usage is TRBJ2-3; no reliable D call. This CDR3 comprises 13 residues. Trimming took 4 bases from V and 4 from J, leaving 12 bases between them. The germline V gene encodes CDR1 SQVTM and CDR2 ANQGSEA. The CDR3 region is CSVGAASPDTQYF. For the CDR3, the DNA is TGCAGCGTTGGGGCAGCCTCCCCAGATACGCAGTATTTT.

In this sample, this clonotype turned up many times. V gene TRBV2 combines with J gene TRBJ2-3; the match to TRBD1 covers 7 bases. Unmatched junction bases numbered 14, after V lost 7 bases and J lost 7 bases. This CDR3 spans 15 amino acids. Germline V gene data show CDR1 as SNHLY and CDR2 as FYNNEI. DNA for the CDR3: TGTGCCAGCAATCCTAGGACAGGTTCTCGGAATACGCAGTATTTT. Its protein is CASNPRTGSRNTQYF.